This T cell receptor (beta chain) is drawn from a study of blood T cell repertoires in COVID-19 (TCRdb year 2020). Regarding the study in general: The collaborator samples originated in the United States, Italy and Spain and spanned the acute and convalescent phases of COVID-19. Samples came from the ongoing ImmuneRACE study (first 160 participants) plus 1,254 subjects from 6 global collaborators. The material from the prospective study consisted of cDNA or gDNA derived from T cells, B-cell-depleted T cells, or PBMCs. Where HLA class I and class II types were available, the types were taken from metadata supplied by the sample provider, not from assay-based typing. The dataset comprised deeply sampled blood TCRbeta repertoires from subjects exposed to, actively infected with, or recovered from COVID-19. The sample metadata nearly always contained a de-identified subject ID, COVID-19 status, age in years and sex. The repertoires were released in a freely available public database intended as a resource for research on the immune response to SARS-CoV-2.

Broader findings and caveats from the paper: The quantity of clinical and demographic metadata differed by source and by participant and was supplied without curation.

About this clone itself: It lacks a known antigen. Per-nucleotide qualities are absent, and no much larger clonotype sits a single base away.

TCRbeta CDR3 regions were amplified from genomic DNA using the immunoSEQ Assay, a bias-controlled multiplex PCR. Under the source paper's analysis protocol: Nucleated cell counts per sample were estimated from amplification of reference gene primers within the assay. To quantify the absolute abundance of each unique TCRbeta CDR3 rearrangement, sequence reads were collapsed and filtered. Productive Simpson clonality was computed per sample as the square root of Simpson's diversity index over productive rearrangements. The immuneACCESS repertoire file appears here via TCRdb, limited to in-frame rearrangements. These files lack a portion of the clones; in checked studies, under half of the deficit traces to unresolved V genes, and the cause of the others is not known. Clone size and the V and J calls come from that table; the DNA yielded D and trimming. The sample table contains around 300,000 clones; only one count was recorded for around four fifths of them. Around 4.5% of the sample lies in the top ten.

The collaborating institutions used their own protocols to collect whole blood in K2EDTA tubes. For TCRbeta analysis, collaborator samples were shipped as frozen whole blood, as isolated PBMCs, or as DNA extracted from either sample type. The CDR3 covers 15 residues, taking in both the cysteine and the phenylalanine. Just CDR3 DNA is preserved here, 45 bases in frame from base 1. According to the germline V gene (reference sequence), CDR1 reads LNHDA and CDR2 reads SQIVND. V is pruned by 6 bases and J by 3 bases, leaving 5 bases of the junction without a gene match. This receptor was obtained from a woman aged 45-59 years with active or convalescent COVID-19. The chain couples TRBV19 to TRBJ2-1, with 10 central nucleotides matching TRBD1. The sequenced sample consisted of peripheral blood. The nucleotide sequence is TGTGCCAGTAGCCAGACAGGGGGCCGCTACAATGAGCAGTTCTTC. Its protein is CASSQTGGRYNEQFF.